This T cell receptor (beta chain) was captured in a study of T cells in Graves' hyperthyroidism and ophthalmopathy. Study conclusions and caveats: A model of 13 V-J features distinguished ophthalmopathy from stable hyperthyroidism.

Template material for amplifying TCR beta CDR3 regions consisted of RNA transcripts. A set of HTBI primers served as the primers for a first-round RT-PCR of the TCR CDR3. TCRdb independently ran MiXCR on the multiplex PCR reads; one entry per CDR3 protein. The sample has roughly 300,000 distinct CDR3 sequences; 18% are singletons. This clonotype occurred once. Its matching antigen is unknown. The CDR3 totals 14 residues. V shed 5 bases and J 8 bases; nucleotides not matched to a gene: 8. Germline lookup yields CDR1 MNHEY and CDR2 SVGEGT. The hyperthyroidism was newly diagnosed and had lasted under 2 months; the patients were aged 18 to 65. Those patients with uncontrolled infection, other autoimmune disease, pregnancy or lactation were excluded. Together with thyroid ultrasound, orbital computed tomography, serum thyroxine and TRAb, clinical symptoms were used for diagnoses.

Source material: blood. The V gene is TRBV6-2 or TRBV6-3, the J gene TRBJ2-1, with 8 bases aligning to TRBD1. The sequence derives from a woman between 50 and 59 years old with Graves' hyperthyroidism. CDR3 sequence (DNA): TGTGCCAGCAGTACGGACAGGGCTCCCCATGAGCAGTTCTTC. Its protein product is CASSTDRAPHEQFF.